Reported below is one TCR beta chain. The antigen is undetermined. The data are from a study of CD8 T cells in ankylosing spondylitis. Overall study results and limits: It appeared that ankylosing spondylitis blood was characterized by a TCR beta motif of about eight highly homologous variants. The study looked at matched synovial fluid samples from ankylosing spondylitis patients. Disease-linked clones were reported to be significantly enriched there. Some motif variants were previously reported in reactive arthritis synovial fluid and blood.

Generation of TCR beta libraries employed quantitative 5'-RACE incorporating molecular barcodes. TCRdb re-called the 5' RACE reads with MiXCR, one entry per CDR3 protein. Among about 400,000 distinct CDR3 sequences listed, roughly 22% were seen once. CDR1 is MDHEN, CDR2 SYDVKM, per germline. Trimming stripped 3 bases from V and 7 bases from J, with 16 bases between. The CDR3 length is 15 residues. The rearrangement links TRBV28 to TRBJ2-1; D call uncertain. Sequences were obtained from blood, either unsorted or a sorted T cell fraction (not recorded which). This TCR was recovered from a male donor with ankylosing spondylitis or in good health (not recorded which). This CDR3 reads CASSLLVVVGNEQFF. The CDR3 nucleotides read TGTGCCAGCAGTTTGTTGGTAGTCGTGGGGAATGAGCAGTTCTTC.